The clone carrying this T cell receptor beta chain was observed at least ten times. The data stem from a study of T-cell reconstitution after alpha-beta-depleted transplantation in children. The CDR3 extends over 20 amino acids. The germline V gene encodes CDR1 DFQATT and CDR2 SNEGSKA (reference sequence). The J segment lost 0 bases and the V segment lost 2 bases, leaving 9 bases of the junction unmatched. The TCRbeta library was prepared with unique molecular identifiers. TCRdb re-derived calls from the PCR reads in MiXCR, one entry per CDR3 protein. Among some 200,000 distinct CDR3 sequences listed, over 5.5% were seen once.

The V gene is TRBV20-1, the J gene TRBJ2-2; 16 bases align to TRBD2. This clonotype was sampled from a human donor who donated a stem cell graft to a child with Wiskott-Aldrich syndrome. This sample comprised PBMCs from the stem cell graft donor, obtained from the stem cell graft. This CDR3 is CSARQHSGTSGRANTGELFF. The CDR3 nucleotides are TGCAGTGCTAGACAACACTCCGGGACTAGCGGGAGGGCGAACACCGGGGAGCTGTTTTTT.